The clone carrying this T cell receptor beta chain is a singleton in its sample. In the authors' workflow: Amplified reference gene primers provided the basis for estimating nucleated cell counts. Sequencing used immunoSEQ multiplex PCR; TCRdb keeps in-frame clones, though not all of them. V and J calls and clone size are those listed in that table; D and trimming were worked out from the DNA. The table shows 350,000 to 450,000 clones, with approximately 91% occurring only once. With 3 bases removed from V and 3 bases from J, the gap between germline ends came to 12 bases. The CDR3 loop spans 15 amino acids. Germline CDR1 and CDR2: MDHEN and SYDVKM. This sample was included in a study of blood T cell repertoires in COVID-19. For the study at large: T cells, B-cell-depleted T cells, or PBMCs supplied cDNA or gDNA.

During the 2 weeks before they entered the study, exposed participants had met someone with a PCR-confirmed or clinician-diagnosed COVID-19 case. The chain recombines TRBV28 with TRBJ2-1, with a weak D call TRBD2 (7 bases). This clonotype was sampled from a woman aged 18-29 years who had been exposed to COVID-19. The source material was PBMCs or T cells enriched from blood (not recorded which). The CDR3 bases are TGTGCCAGCAGTTTGAGGGAGGGGGTCTACAATGAGCAGTTCTTC. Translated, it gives CASSLREGVYNEQFF.